The rows below give T cell receptor beta chains drawn from one sample of a study of cytotoxic CD8 clonotypes in ibrutinib-treated CLL. This table comes from immunoSEQ multiplex PCR, and its TCRdb copy is limited to in-frame clones, with some not included. In the table there are 140,000 to 150,000 clones, about 70% of which are singletons. This material consisted of PBMCs, taken after 24 months of ibrutinib treatment. The receptor set was obtained from a human donor with chronic lymphocytic leukemia. The CDR3 runs from the conserved cysteine through the conserved F or W. A D gene is named only where the DNA matches it firmly. A row's size may be missing; if present it is once, few, many or a size class.

J gene: TRBJ1-2; V gene: TRBV5-4; CDR3 length: 17; clone size: NA; D gene: TRBD1; CDR3 DNA: TGTGCCAGCACCCTGGCCAGGGGGGGGGCGCGTCAATATGGCTACACCTTC; CDR3 protein: CASTLARGGARQYGYTF
J gene: TRBJ2-7; V gene: TRBV28; CDR3 length: 14; clone size: NA; D gene: NA; CDR3 DNA: TGTGCCCCCCGGGGGCGCAGCATAGCCTACGAGCAGTACTTC; CDR3 protein: CAPRGRSIAYEQYF
J gene: TRBJ1-2; V gene: TRBV6-5; CDR3 length: 15; clone size: NA; D gene: TRBD1; CDR3 DNA: TGTGCCAGCAGGGGGACCGGGACAGCAAAAGATGGCTACACCTTC; CDR3 protein: CASRGTGTAKDGYTF
J gene: TRBJ1-4; V gene: TRBV7-9; CDR3 length: 14; clone size: few; D gene: NA; CDR3 DNA: TGTGCCAGCAGCTTAGGCCAGGCTAATGAAAAACTGTTTTTT; CDR3 protein: CASSLGQANEKLFF
J gene: TRBJ2-3; V gene: TRBV25-1; CDR3 length: 14; clone size: NA; D gene: NA; CDR3 DNA: TGTGCCAGCAGCGACCCCGGGCACACAGATACGCAGTATTTT; CDR3 protein: CASSDPGHTDTQYF
J gene: TRBJ1-1; V gene: TRBV28; CDR3 length: 13; clone size: NA; D gene: NA; CDR3 DNA: TGTGCCAGCAGTTTGAGTGTCATCACTGAAGCTTTCTTT; CDR3 protein: CASSLSVITEAFF
J gene: TRBJ2-1; V gene: TRBV6-1; CDR3 length: 11; clone size: NA; D gene: TRBD2; CDR3 DNA: TGTGCCAGCAGTGAAGAGCGGGGACAGTTCTTC; CDR3 protein: CASSEERGQFF
J gene: TRBJ1-2; V gene: TRBV7-2; CDR3 length: 13; clone size: NA; D gene: NA; CDR3 DNA: TGTGCCAGCAGCGACTCCCCGATCTATGGCTACACCTTC; CDR3 protein: CASSDSPIYGYTF
J gene: TRBJ2-3; V gene: TRBV7-3; CDR3 length: 17; clone size: NA; D gene: NA; CDR3 DNA: TGTGCCAGCAGCTTAATTGTTGGGGGGTCTAGCGCAGATACGCAGTATTTT; CDR3 protein: CASSLIVGGSSADTQYF
J gene: TRBJ2-3; V gene: TRBV7-3; CDR3 length: 12; clone size: once; D gene: NA; CDR3 DNA: TGTGCCAGCAGCTTAAGGGCAGATACGCAGTATTTT; CDR3 protein: CASSLRADTQYF
J gene: TRBJ1-1; V gene: TRBV5-1; CDR3 length: 12; clone size: NA; D gene: TRBD1; CDR3 DNA: TGCGCCAGCTGGGACAGCTACACTGAAGCTTTCTTT; CDR3 protein: CASWDSYTEAFF
J gene: TRBJ1-1; V gene: TRBV11-2; CDR3 length: 17; clone size: NA; D gene: NA; CDR3 DNA: TGTGCCAGCAGCTTGTTACGGGGCCCCAAACTAAACACTGAAGCTTTCTTT; CDR3 protein: CASSLLRGPKLNTEAFF
J gene: TRBJ2-7; V gene: TRBV4-2; CDR3 length: 15; clone size: NA; D gene: TRBD2; CDR3 DNA: TGTGCCAGCAGCCGGACGACTAGCCAGTTGAACGAGCAGTACTTC; CDR3 protein: CASSRTTSQLNEQYF
J gene: TRBJ2-5; V gene: TRBV10-3; CDR3 length: 13; clone size: NA; D gene: NA; CDR3 DNA: TGTGCCATCAGTGACTCCCGGGGGGAGACCCAGTACTTC; CDR3 protein: CAISDSRGETQYF
J gene: TRBJ1-2; V gene: TRBV29-1; CDR3 length: 15; clone size: NA; D gene: NA; CDR3 DNA: TGCAGCGTCCCCAAAGGCGGGGTCGGGGGCTATGGCTACACCTTC; CDR3 protein: CSVPKGGVGGYGYTF
J gene: TRBJ2-2; V gene: TRBV18; CDR3 length: 13; clone size: NA; D gene: NA; CDR3 DNA: TGTGCCAGCTCACCACCGGGGGCCGGGGAGCTGTTTTTT; CDR3 protein: CASSPPGAGELFF
J gene: TRBJ1-6; V gene: TRBV30; CDR3 length: 15; clone size: NA; D gene: TRBD1; CDR3 DNA: TGTGCCTGGACCCCTCAGGGGGGGCTATATTCACCCCTCCACTTT; CDR3 protein: CAWTPQGGLYSPLHF
J gene: TRBJ1-2; V gene: TRBV7-2; CDR3 length: 14; clone size: NA; D gene: TRBD1; CDR3 DNA: TGTGCCAGCAGCCGGGACAGAGCTAACTATGGCTACACCTTC; CDR3 protein: CASSRDRANYGYTF
J gene: TRBJ2-5; V gene: TRBV7-2; CDR3 length: 15; clone size: NA; D gene: NA; CDR3 DNA: TGTGCCAGCAGCTTAGCGGGGGCCCCCCAAGAGACCCAGTACTTC; CDR3 protein: CASSLAGAPQETQYF
J gene: TRBJ2-7; V gene: TRBV15; CDR3 length: 13; clone size: few; D gene: NA; CDR3 DNA: TGTGCCACCGGGGCAGGGGCCGGATACGAGCAGTACTTC; CDR3 protein: CATGAGAGYEQYF
J gene: TRBJ1-5; V gene: TRBV5-6; CDR3 length: 14; clone size: NA; D gene: NA; CDR3 DNA: TGTGCCAGCAGCTTGGGGGGGGCGCGTCAGCCCCAGCATTTT; CDR3 protein: CASSLGGARQPQHF
J gene: TRBJ2-5; V gene: TRBV7-8; CDR3 length: 16; clone size: NA; D gene: NA; CDR3 DNA: TGTGCCAGCAGCCCAAGGGGGACATCGGTGGGCGAGACCCAGTACTTC; CDR3 protein: CASSPRGTSVGETQYF
J gene: TRBJ2-1; V gene: TRBV18; CDR3 length: 15; clone size: NA; D gene: NA; CDR3 DNA: TGTGCCAGCTCACCAAGGGAAGTAGCGGTCAATGAGCAGTTCTTC; CDR3 protein: CASSPREVAVNEQFF
J gene: TRBJ1-2; V gene: TRBV6-5; CDR3 length: 15; clone size: NA; D gene: NA; CDR3 DNA: TGTGCCAGCAGTACACCGGATGGAGGGGCGGATGGCTACACCTTC; CDR3 protein: CASSTPDGGADGYTF
J gene: TRBJ1-5; V gene: TRBV7-6; CDR3 length: 15; clone size: NA; D gene: TRBD1; CDR3 DNA: TGTGCCAGCAGCCAGGGACAGGGTTTGGGTCAGCCCCAGCATTTT; CDR3 protein: CASSQGQGLGQPQHF
J gene: TRBJ2-7; V gene: TRBV27; CDR3 length: 13; clone size: NA; D gene: NA; CDR3 DNA: TGTGCCAGCAGTTTGGGCAGGCCCTACGAGCAGTACTTC; CDR3 protein: CASSLGRPYEQYF
J gene: TRBJ2-7; V gene: TRBV7-9; CDR3 length: 14; clone size: NA; D gene: TRBD1; CDR3 DNA: TGTGCCAGCAGCTCCGGACAGGATTGGATAGAGCAGTACTTC; CDR3 protein: CASSSGQDWIEQYF
J gene: TRBJ2-3; V gene: TRBV7-2; CDR3 length: 13; clone size: NA; D gene: NA; CDR3 DNA: TGTGCCAGCAGCTTAGGCAGCCAGAGAACGCAGTATTTT; CDR3 protein: CASSLGSQRTQYF
J gene: TRBJ1-2; V gene: TRBV10-3; CDR3 length: 14; clone size: few; D gene: NA; CDR3 DNA: TGTGCCATCAGTGAGTCGGCGGCAGGTGGAGGCTACACCTTC; CDR3 protein: CAISESAAGGGYTF
J gene: TRBJ2-7; V gene: TRBV27; CDR3 length: 12; clone size: NA; D gene: NA; CDR3 DNA: TGTGCCAGCAAGGGGAGCTCCTACGAGCAGTACTTC; CDR3 protein: CASKGSSYEQYF
J gene: TRBJ1-2; V gene: TRBV19; CDR3 length: 13; clone size: once; D gene: NA; CDR3 DNA: TGTGCCAGTAGTGGCCAGTCAGGGTATGGCTACACCTTC; CDR3 protein: CASSGQSGYGYTF
J gene: TRBJ2-1; V gene: TRBV28; CDR3 length: 14; clone size: NA; D gene: NA; CDR3 DNA: TGTGCCAGCAGTAGGGGTTACTCCTACAATGAGCAGTTCTTC; CDR3 protein: CASSRGYSYNEQFF
J gene: TRBJ1-2; V gene: TRBV5-4; CDR3 length: 15; clone size: NA; D gene: TRBD1; CDR3 DNA: TGTGCCAGCAGCGGACCGGGACAGGGAATTAGTGGCTACACCTTC; CDR3 protein: CASSGPGQGISGYTF
J gene: TRBJ2-5; V gene: TRBV7-2; CDR3 length: 13; clone size: NA; D gene: TRBD2; CDR3 DNA: TGTGCCAGCACCCCAGGGTGGGGGGGGACCCAGTACTTC; CDR3 protein: CASTPGWGGTQYF
J gene: TRBJ1-4; V gene: TRBV27; CDR3 length: 13; clone size: NA; D gene: NA; CDR3 DNA: TGTGCCAGCAGTTTCGCGGCGGGTGGTCGGCTGTTTTTT; CDR3 protein: CASSFAAGGRLFF